This T cell receptor beta chain was identified during a study of blood T cell repertoires in COVID-19. Overall study context: T cells, B-cell-depleted T cells, or PBMCs supplied cDNA or gDNA.

Germline V gene data show CDR1 as SGHRS and CDR2 as YFSETQ. The CDR3 length is 16 residues. Trimming took off 0 bases at V and 2 bases at J, with 14 bases between the two ends. Enrollment of patients from Seattle took place during active infection, with longitudinal follow-up. Per the original data handling: From reference gene primer amplification, estimates of nucleated cell counts were derived. The assay was immunoSEQ multiplex PCR, and TCRdb's table has in-frame clones only and misses some. That table gives V, J and clone size, and the DNA gave D and trimming. This sample has some 240,000 clones; roughly 85% occur once, and the top ten carry approximately 2.3%.

The sequenced sample was peripheral blood. The rearrangement uses TRBV5-1 and TRBJ1-1; tentatively, D is TRBD1 (5 bases). This TCR derives from a woman between 65 and 79 years old with COVID-19, enrolled during active disease. CDR3 sequence (DNA): TGCGCCAGCAGCTTGGTTGGACAAGGGTTCAACACTGAAGCTTTCTTT. Its translation is CASSLVGQGFNTEAFF. Filled out from reference TRBV5-1 and TRBJ1-1, the complete variable domain reads KAGVTQTPRYLIKTRGQQVTLSCSPISGHRSVSWYQQTPGQGLQFLFEYFSETQRNKGNFPGRFSGRQFSNSRSEMNVSTLELGDSALYLCASSLVGQGFNTEAFFGQGTRLTVV.